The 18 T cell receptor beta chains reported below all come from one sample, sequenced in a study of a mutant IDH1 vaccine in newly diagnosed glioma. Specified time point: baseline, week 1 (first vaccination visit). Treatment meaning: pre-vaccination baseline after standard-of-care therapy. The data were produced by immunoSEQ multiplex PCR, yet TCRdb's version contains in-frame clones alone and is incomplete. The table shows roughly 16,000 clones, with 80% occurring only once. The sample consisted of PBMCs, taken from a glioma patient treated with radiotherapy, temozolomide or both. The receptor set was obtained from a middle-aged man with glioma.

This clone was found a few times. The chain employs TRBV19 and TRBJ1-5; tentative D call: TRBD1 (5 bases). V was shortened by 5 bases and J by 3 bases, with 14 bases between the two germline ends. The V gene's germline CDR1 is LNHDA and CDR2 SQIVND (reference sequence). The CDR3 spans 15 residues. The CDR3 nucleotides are TGTGCCAGTAGTGATAATGGGGGGAACAATCAGCCCCAGCATTTT. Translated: CASSDNGGNNQPQHF.

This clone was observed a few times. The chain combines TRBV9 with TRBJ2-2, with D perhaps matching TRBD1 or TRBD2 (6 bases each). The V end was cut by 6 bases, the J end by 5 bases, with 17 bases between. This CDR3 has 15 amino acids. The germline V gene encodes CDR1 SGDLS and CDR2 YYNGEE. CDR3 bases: TGTGCCAGCAACCCTACGGGGGCGCGTACCGGGGAGCTGTTTTTT. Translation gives CASNPTGARTGELFF.

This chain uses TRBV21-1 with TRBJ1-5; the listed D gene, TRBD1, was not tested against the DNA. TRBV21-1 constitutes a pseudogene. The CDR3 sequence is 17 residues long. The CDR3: CASSNTPGETPNQPQHF. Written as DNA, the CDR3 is TGTGCCAGCAGCAACACCCCAGGGGAGACTCCGAATCAGCCCCAGCATTTT.

The DNA of the CDR3 is TGCGCCAGCAGCTTTTCAGGGGACCTTTTCTCTGGAAACACCATATATTTT. As protein: CASSFSGDLFSGNTIYF. The chain joins TRBV5-1 to TRBJ1-3; weak D call: TRBD1 (6 bases). With 2 bases removed from V and 0 bases from J, the gap between germline ends came to 15 bases. The germline V gene has CDR1 SGHRS and CDR2 YFSETQ. CDR3 length: 17 amino acids.

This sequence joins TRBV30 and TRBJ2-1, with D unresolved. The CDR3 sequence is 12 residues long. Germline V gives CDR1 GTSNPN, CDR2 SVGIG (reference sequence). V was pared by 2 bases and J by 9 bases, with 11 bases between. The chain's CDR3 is CAWSITGVEQFF. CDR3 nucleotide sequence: TGTGCCTGGAGTATAACGGGTGTTGAGCAGTTCTTC. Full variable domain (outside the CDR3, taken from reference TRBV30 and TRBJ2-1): SQTIHQWPATLVQPVGSPLSLECTVEGTSNPNLYWYRQAAGRGLQLLFYSVGIGQISSEVPQNLSASRPQDRQFILSSKKLLLSDSGFYLCAWSITGVEQFFGPGTRLTVL.

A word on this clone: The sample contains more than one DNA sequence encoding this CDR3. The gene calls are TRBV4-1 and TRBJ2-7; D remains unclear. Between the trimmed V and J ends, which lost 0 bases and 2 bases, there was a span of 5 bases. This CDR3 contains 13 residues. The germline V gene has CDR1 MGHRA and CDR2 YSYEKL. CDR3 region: CASSQDLTYEQYF. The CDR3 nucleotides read TGCGCCAGCAGCCAAGATCTAACCTACGAGCAGTACTTC.

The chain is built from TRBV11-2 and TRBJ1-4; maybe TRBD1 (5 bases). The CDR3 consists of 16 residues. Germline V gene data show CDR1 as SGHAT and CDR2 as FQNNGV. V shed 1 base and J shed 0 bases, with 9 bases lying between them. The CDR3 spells CASSLVQGATNEKLFF. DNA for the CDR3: TGTGCCAGCAGCTTAGTGCAGGGCGCAACTAATGAAAAACTGTTTTTT.

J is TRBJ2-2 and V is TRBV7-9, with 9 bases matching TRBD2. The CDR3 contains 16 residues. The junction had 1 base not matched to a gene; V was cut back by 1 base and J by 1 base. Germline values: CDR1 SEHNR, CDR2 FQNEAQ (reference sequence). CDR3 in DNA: TGTGCCAGCAGCTTAGAGCGGGAGGTGAACACCGGGGAGCTGTTTTTT. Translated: CASSLEREVNTGELFF.

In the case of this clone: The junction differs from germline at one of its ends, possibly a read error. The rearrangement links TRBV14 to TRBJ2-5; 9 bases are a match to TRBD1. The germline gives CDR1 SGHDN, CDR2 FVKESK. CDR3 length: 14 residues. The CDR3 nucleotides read TGTGCCAGCGGCCAAAACAGGGGGCAGGAGACCCAGTACTTC. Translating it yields CASGQNRGQETQYF.

Here the CDR3 reads CASSAGTASTGELFF. The CDR3 DNA sequence: TGCGCCAGCAGCGCCGGGACAGCAAGCACCGGGGAGCTGTTTTTT. The chain recombines TRBV5-1 with TRBJ2-2; 7 bases fit TRBD1. CDR1 is SGHRS, CDR2 YFSETQ, per germline. Trimming removed 4 bases from V and 4 bases from J; junction bases left unmatched: 7. The CDR3 covers 15 residues.

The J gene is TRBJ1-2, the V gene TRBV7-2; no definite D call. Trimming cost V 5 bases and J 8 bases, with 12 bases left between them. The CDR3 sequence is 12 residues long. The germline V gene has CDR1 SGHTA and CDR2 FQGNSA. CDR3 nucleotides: TGTGCCAGCAGCCCGACAACTACAGGCTACACCTTC. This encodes CASSPTTTGYTF.

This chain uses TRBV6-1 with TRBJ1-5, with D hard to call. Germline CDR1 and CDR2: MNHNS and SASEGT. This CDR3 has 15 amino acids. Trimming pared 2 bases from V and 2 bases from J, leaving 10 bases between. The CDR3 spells CASSERTGGNQPQHF. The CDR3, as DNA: TGTGCCAGCAGTGAAAGGACCGGCGGCAATCAGCCCCAGCATTTT.

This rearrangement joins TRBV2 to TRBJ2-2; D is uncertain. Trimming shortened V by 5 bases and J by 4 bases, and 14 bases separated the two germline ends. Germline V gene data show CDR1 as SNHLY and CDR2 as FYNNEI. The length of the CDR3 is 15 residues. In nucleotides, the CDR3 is TGTGCCAGCAGTAGGGAACAGTGGGGCACCGGGGAGCTGTTTTTT. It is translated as CASSREQWGTGELFF.

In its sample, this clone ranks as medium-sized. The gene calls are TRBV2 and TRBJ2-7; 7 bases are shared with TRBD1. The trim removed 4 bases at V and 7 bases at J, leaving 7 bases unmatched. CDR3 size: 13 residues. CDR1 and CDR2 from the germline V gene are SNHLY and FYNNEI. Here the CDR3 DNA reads TGTGCCAGCAGTGTACAGGGGACGGGAGAGCAGTACTTC. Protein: CASSVQGTGEQYF.

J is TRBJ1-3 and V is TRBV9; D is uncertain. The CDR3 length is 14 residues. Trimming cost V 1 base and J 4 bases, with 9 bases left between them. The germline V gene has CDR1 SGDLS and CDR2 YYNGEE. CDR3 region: CASSVTRAGNTIYF. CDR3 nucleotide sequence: TGTGCCAGCAGCGTAACTAGGGCCGGAAACACCATATATTTT.

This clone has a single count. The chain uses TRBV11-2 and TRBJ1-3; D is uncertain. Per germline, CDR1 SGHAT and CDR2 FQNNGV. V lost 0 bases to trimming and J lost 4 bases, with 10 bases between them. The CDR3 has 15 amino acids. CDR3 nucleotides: TGTGCCAGCAGCTTAGATGTGAGACCCGGAAACACCATATATTTT. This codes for CASSLDVRPGNTIYF.

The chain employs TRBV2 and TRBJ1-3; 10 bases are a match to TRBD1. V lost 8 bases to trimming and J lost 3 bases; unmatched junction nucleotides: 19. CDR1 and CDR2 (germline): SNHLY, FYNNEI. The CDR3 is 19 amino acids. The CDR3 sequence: CASAETRTGGASGGNTIYF. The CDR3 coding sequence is TGTGCCAGCGCCGAAACCCGGACAGGGGGAGCTTCGGGTGGAAACACCATATATTTT. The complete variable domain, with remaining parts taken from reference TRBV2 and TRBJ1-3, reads EPEVTQTPSHQVTQMGQEVILRCVPISNHLYFYWYRQILGQKVEFLVSFYNNEISEKSEIFDDQFSVERPDGSNFTLKIRSTKLEDSAMYFCASAETRTGGASGGNTIYFGEGSWLTVV.

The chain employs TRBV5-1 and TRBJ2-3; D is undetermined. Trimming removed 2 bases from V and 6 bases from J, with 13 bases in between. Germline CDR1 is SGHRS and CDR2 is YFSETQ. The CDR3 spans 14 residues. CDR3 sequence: CASSFTAAPDTQYF. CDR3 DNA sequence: TGCGCCAGCAGCTTTACAGCCGCCCCCGATACGCAGTATTTT.